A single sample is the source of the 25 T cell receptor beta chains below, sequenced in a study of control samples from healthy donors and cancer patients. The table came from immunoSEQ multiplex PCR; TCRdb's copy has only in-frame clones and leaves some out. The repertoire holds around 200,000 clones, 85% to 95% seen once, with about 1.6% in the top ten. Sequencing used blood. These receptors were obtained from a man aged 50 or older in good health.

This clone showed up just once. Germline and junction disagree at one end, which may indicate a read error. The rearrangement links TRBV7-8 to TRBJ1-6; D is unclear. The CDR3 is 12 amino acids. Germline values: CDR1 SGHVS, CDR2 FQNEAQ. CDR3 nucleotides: TGTGCCAGCACCTTAGACCATTCACCCCTCCACTTT. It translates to CASTLDHSPLHF.

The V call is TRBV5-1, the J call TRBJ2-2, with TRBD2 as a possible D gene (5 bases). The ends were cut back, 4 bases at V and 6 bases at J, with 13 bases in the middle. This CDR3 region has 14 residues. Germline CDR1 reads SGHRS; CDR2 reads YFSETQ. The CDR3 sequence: CASSPLAGPGELFF. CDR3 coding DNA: TGCGCCAGCAGCCCCCTTGCGGGTCCCGGGGAGCTGTTTTTT.

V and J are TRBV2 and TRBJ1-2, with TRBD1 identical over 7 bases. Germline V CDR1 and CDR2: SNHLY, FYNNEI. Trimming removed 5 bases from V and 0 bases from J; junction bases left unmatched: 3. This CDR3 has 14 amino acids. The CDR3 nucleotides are TGTGCCAGCAGTCGGGACAGAGCTAACTATGGCTACACCTTC. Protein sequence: CASSRDRANYGYTF.

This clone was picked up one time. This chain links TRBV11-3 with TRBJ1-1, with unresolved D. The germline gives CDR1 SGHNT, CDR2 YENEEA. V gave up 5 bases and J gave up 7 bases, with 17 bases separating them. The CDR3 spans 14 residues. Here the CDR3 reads CASSQSGVGREAFF. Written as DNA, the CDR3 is TGTGCCAGCAGCCAAAGTGGCGTCGGCCGTGAAGCTTTCTTT.

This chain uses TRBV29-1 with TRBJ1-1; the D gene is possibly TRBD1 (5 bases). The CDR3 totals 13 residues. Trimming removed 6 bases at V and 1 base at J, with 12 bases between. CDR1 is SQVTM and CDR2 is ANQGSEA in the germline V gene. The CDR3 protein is CSVAHTGNTEAFF. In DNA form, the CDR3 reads TGCAGCGTCGCTCATACAGGGAACACTGAAGCTTTCTTT.

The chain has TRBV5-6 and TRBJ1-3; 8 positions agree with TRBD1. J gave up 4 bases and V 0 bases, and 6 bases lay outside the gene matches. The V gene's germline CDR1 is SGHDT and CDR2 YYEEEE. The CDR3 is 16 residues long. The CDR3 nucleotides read TGTGCCAGCAGCTTGGGGCCAGGGGGCGCGGGAAACACCATATATTTT. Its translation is CASSLGPGGAGNTIYF.

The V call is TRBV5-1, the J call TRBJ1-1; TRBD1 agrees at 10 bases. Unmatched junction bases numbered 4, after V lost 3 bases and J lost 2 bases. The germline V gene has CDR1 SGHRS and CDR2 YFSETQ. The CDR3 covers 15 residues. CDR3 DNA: TGCGCCAGCAGCTATGACAGGGGGCTCAACACTGAAGCTTTCTTT. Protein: CASSYDRGLNTEAFF.

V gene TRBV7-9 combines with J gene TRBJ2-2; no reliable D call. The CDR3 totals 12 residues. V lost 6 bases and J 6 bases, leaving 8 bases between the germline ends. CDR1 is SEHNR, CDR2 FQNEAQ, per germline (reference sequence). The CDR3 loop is CASRTESGELFF. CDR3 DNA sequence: TGTGCCAGCAGAACAGAATCCGGGGAGCTGTTTTTT.

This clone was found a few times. The CDR3 is CASSRSGGADTGELFF. The CDR3 DNA is TGTGCCAGCAGCCGTAGCGGGGGGGCCGACACCGGGGAGCTGTTTTTT. V and J are TRBV3-1 (or the pseudogene TRBV3-2) and TRBJ2-2, with TRBD2 matching 11 bases. V lost 4 bases, J lost 3 bases, and 4 bases stayed unmatched. Germline CDR1 and CDR2: LGHDT and YNNKEL (reference sequence). The CDR3 is 16 amino acids.

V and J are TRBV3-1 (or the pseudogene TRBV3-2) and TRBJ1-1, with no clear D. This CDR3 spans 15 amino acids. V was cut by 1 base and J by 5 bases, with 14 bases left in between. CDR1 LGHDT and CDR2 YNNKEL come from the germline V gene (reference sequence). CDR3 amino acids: CASSQGVSLGTEAFF. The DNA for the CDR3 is TGTGCCAGCAGCCAAGGTGTCTCTCTGGGTACTGAAGCTTTCTTT.

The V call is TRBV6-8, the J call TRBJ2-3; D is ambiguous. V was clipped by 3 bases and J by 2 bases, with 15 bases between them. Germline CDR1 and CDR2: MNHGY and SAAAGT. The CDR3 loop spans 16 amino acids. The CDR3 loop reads CASSYFAGYYTDTQYF. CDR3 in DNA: TGTGCCAGCAGTTATTTTGCCGGATATTACACAGATACGCAGTATTTT.

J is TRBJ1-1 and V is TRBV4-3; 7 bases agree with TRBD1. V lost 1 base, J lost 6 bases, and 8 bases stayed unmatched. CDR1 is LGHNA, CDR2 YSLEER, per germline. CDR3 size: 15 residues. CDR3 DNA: TGCGCCAGCAGCCAAGTTTCAGGGGGTCGGGCTGAAGCTTTCTTT. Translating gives CASSQVSGGRAEAFF.

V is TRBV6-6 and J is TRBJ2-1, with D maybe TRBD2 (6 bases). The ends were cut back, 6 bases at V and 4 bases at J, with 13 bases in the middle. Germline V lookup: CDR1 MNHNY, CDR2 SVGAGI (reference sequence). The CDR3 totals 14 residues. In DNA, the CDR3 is TGTGCCAGCAGATCAAGCGGGCTATACAATGAGCAGTTCTTC. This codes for CASRSSGLYNEQFF.

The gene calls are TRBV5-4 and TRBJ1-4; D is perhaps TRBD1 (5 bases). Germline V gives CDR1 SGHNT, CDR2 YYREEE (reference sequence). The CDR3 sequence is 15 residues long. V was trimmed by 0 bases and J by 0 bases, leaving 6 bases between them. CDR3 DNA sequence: TGTGCCAGCAGCTTGGGGGGGGCAACTAATGAAAAACTGTTTTTT. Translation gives CASSLGGATNEKLFF.

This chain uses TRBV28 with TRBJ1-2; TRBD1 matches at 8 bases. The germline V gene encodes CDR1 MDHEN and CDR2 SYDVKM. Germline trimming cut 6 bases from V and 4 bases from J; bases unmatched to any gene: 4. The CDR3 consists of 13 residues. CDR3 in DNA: TGTGCCAGCAGAACCGGGACAGGCTATGGCTACACCTTC. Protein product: CASRTGTGYGYTF.

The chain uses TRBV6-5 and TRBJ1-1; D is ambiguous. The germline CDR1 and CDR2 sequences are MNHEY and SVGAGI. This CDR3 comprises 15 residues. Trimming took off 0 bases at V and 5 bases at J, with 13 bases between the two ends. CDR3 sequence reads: CASSYSFSFLTEAFF. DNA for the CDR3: TGTGCCAGCAGTTACTCTTTCAGCTTCTTGACTGAAGCTTTCTTT.

CDR3: CASSLGQGGGGTSTDTQYF. In nucleotides, the CDR3 is TGCGCCAGCAGCTTGGGACAGGGTGGCGGTGGTACTAGCACAGATACGCAGTATTTT. The rearrangement joins TRBV5-1 to TRBJ2-3; 7 positions agree with TRBD1. V dropped 0 bases and J dropped 0; count of bases not matched to a gene: 13. CDR1 SGHRS and CDR2 YFSETQ come from the germline V gene. This CDR3 comprises 19 residues.

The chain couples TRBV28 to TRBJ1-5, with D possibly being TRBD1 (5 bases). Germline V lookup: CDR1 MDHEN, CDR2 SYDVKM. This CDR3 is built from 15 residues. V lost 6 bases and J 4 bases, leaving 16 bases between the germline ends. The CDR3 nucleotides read TGTGCCAGCAGGGGTTGGGGGAATCCGAATCAGCCCCAGCATTTT. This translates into CASRGWGNPNQPQHF.

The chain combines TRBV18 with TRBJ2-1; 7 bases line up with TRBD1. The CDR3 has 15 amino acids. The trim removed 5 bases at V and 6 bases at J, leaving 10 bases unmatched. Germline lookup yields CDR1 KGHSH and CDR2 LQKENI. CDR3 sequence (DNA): TGTGCCAGCTCAGTTAGGGGGCTGCAAACCAATGAGCAGTTCTTC. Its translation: CASSVRGLQTNEQFF.

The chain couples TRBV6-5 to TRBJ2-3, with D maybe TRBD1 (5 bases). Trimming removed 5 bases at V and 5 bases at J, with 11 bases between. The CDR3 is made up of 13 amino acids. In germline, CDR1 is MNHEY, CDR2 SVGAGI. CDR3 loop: CASSTRQLDTQYF. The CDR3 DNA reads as TGTGCCAGCAGTACCCGACAGTTAGATACGCAGTATTTT.

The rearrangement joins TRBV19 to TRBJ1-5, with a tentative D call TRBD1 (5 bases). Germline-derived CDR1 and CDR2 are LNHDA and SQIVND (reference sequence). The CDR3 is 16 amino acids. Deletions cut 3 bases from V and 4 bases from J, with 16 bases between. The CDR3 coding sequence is TGTGCCAGTAGTATGGGTTCTGGGACTAGGAATCAGCCCCAGCATTTT. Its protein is CASSMGSGTRNQPQHF.

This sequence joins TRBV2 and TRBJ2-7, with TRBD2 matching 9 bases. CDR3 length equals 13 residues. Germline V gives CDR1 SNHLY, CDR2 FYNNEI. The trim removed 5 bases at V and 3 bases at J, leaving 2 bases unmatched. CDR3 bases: TGTGCCAGCAGTTTACTAGCGGGCTACGAGCAGTACTTC. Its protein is CASSLLAGYEQYF.

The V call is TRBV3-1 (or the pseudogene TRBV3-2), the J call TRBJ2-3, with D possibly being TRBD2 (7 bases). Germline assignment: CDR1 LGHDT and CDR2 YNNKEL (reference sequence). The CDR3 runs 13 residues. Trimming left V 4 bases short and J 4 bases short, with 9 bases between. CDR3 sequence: CASSPGGADTQYF. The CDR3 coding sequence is TGTGCCAGCAGCCCGGGGGGCGCAGATACGCAGTATTTT.

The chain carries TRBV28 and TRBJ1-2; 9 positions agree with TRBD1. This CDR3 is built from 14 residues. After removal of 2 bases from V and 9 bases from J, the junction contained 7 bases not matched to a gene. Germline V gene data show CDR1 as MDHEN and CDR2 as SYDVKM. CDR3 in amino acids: CASSLEGQGKRYTF. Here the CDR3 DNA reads TGTGCCAGCAGTTTAGAGGGACAGGGTAAACGCTACACCTTC.

The CDR3 nucleotides read TGTGCCAGCAAGGGGACTCAAGAGACCCAGTACTTC. As protein: CASKGTQETQYF. The chain recombines TRBV2 with TRBJ2-5; TRBD2 might be the D (6 bases). The CDR3 is made up of 12 amino acids. Per germline, CDR1 SNHLY and CDR2 FYNNEI. V lost 7 bases and J lost 2, with 8 bases in between.